Listed below are T cell receptor beta chains from one sample, sequenced in a study of cytomegalovirus exposure and HLA in healthy donors. Sequencing was performed with immunoSEQ multiplex PCR; in TCRdb, only in-frame clones are kept and a portion is missing. The sample holds about 150,000 clones, approximately 84% seen once. The sequenced sample was PBMCs. The receptors come from a woman younger than 30 in good health and CMV-seronegative. The CDR3 runs from the conserved cysteine through the conserved F or W. Fields, in order: D gene, clone size, V gene, J gene, CDR3 protein, CDR3 DNA. The D gene is left open where the match is weak. Expanded clones get a size class; other rows say once, few or many, or leave the size out.

NA	NA	TRBV9	TRBJ1-6	CASSVAPGYNSPLHF	TGTGCCAGCAGCGTAGCTCCGGGTTATAATTCACCCCTCCACTTT
TRBD1	NA	TRBV18	TRBJ1-2	CASSGRTGSYTF	TGTGCCAGCTCGGGGAGGACAGGGAGCTACACCTTC
TRBD2	few	TRBV7-2	TRBJ2-5	CASSLSWRAGGSQYF	TGTGCCAGCAGCCTTTCCTGGCGGGCGGGGGGATCCCAGTACTTC
TRBD1	NA	TRBV9	TRBJ2-2	CASSARTGPTGELFF	TGTGCCAGCAGCGCGCGGACAGGGCCCACCGGGGAGCTGTTTTTT
TRBD1	NA	TRBV29-1	TRBJ2-7	CSARGTGYYEQYF	TGCAGCGCACGAGGGACAGGGTACTACGAGCAGTACTTC
NA	NA	TRBV4-1	TRBJ2-1	CASSQWLTASSYNEQFF	TGCGCCAGCAGCCAGTGGCTGACAGCTAGCTCCTACAATGAGCAGTTCTTC
NA	NA	TRBV15	TRBJ1-2	CATSRGRDTRGGYTF	TGTGCCACCAGCAGGGGCCGGGACACGAGAGGGGGCTACACCTTC
TRBD2	NA	TRBV9	TRBJ2-3	CASAGGLRYTDTQYF	TGTGCCAGCGCGGGGGGACTCCGTTACACAGATACGCAGTATTTT
TRBD1	NA	TRBV2	TRBJ1-5	CASSRQGPRSNQPQHF	TGTGCCAGCAGCCGACAGGGGCCGAGAAGCAATCAGCCCCAGCATTTT
TRBD2	NA	TRBV2	TRBJ2-7	CASRAGLAGPYEQYF	TGTGCCAGCAGGGCGGGACTAGCGGGTCCCTACGAGCAGTACTTC
TRBD1	NA	TRBV28	TRBJ2-7	CASSRLGDRVMIIPEQYF	TGTGCCAGCAGCCGCCTGGGGGACAGGGTGATGATAATCCCCGAGCAGTACTTC
TRBD2	NA	TRBV4-3	TRBJ2-1	CASSQDAGGFSYNEQFF	TGCGCCAGCAGCCAAGATGCGGGGGGATTCTCCTACAATGAGCAGTTCTTC
NA	NA	TRBV19	TRBJ2-2	CASSIAGNTGELFF	TGTGCCAGTAGTATCGCAGGGAACACCGGGGAGCTGTTTTTT
NA	NA	TRBV25-1	TRBJ2-2	CASSEREEEKLFF	TGTGCCAGCAGTGAGCGGGAAGAAGAAAAGCTGTTTTTT
TRBD1	NA	TRBV19	TRBJ2-4	CASSIDRVKNIQYF	TGTGCCAGTAGTATTGACAGGGTAAAAAACATTCAGTACTTC
TRBD2	NA	TRBV7-9	TRBJ2-6	CASSLLGGGDPGANVLTF	TGTGCCAGCAGCTTACTGGGCGGGGGGGACCCAGGGGCCAACGTCCTGACTTTC
TRBD2	once	TRBV20-1	TRBJ2-1	CRRGGRGEQFF	TGCAGGCGGGGGGGCCGGGGTGAGCAGTTCTTC
TRBD1	NA	TRBV29-1	TRBJ2-7	CSVGDRGYEQYF	TGCAGCGTGGGTGACAGGGGCTACGAGCAGTACTTC
NA	NA	TRBV19	TRBJ2-5	CASSGPRATQYF	TGTGCCAGTAGTGGTCCGCGGGCGACCCAGTACTTC
NA	NA	TRBV30	TRBJ1-1	CAWIPGRVRNTEAFF	TGTGCCTGGATACCTGGTCGTGTTAGGAACACTGAAGCTTTCTTT
NA	NA	TRBV6-1	TRBJ2-5	CASSDPRGRYGGEETQYF	TGTGCCAGCAGTGATCCCAGGGGGAGGTACGGGGGGGAGGAGACCCAGTACTTC
TRBD2	NA	TRBV4-3	TRBJ2-7	CASSQDPGLAAYEQYF	TGCGCCAGCAGCCAAGATCCCGGACTAGCGGCCTACGAGCAGTACTTC
TRBD1	once	TRBV16	TRBJ1-2	CASSPVDRSYGYTF	TGTGCCAGCAGCCCCGTGGACAGGTCCTATGGCTACACCTTC
NA	NA	TRBV10-3	TRBJ1-1	CAISALGTAPEAFF	TGTGCCATCAGTGCCTTAGGGACTGCTCCTGAAGCTTTCTTT
NA	NA	TRBV7-2	TRBJ2-2	CASSFYSGTGELFF	TGTGCCAGCAGCTTCTATTCCGGGACCGGGGAGCTGTTTTTT
TRBD2	NA	TRBV5-1	TRBJ2-3	CASSLAGNGLAGVIDTQYF	TGCGCCAGCAGCTTGGCCGGTAACGGACTAGCGGGAGTAATAGATACGCAGTATTTT
TRBD2	once	TRBV4-2	TRBJ2-1	CASSQARILAGFYNEQFF	TGTGCCAGCAGCCAGGCCCGAATACTAGCGGGATTTTACAATGAGCAGTTCTTC
TRBD2	NA	TRBV7-2	TRBJ2-7	CASSRSGGAYEQYF	TGTGCCAGCAGCCGTAGCGGGGGGGCCTACGAGCAGTACTTC
NA	NA	TRBV5-1	TRBJ2-2	CASSLTPGQYTGELFF	TGCGCCAGCAGCCTGACGCCTGGACAGTACACCGGGGAGCTGTTTTTT
TRBD1	NA	TRBV27	TRBJ2-7	CASSTEAGTVTYEQYF	TGTGCCAGCAGTACAGAAGCCGGGACAGTCACCTACGAGCAGTACTTC
NA	NA	TRBV15	TRBJ1-1	CATSRDQRGTEAFF	TGTGCCACCAGCAGAGATCAAAGGGGCACTGAAGCTTTCTTT
NA	once	TRBV28	TRBJ2-5	CASNPLGGVETQYF	TGTGCCAGCAATCCCCTGGGGGGAGTGGAGACCCAGTACTTC
NA	NA	TRBV7-2	TRBJ1-6	CASSLVSGGLANSPLHF	TGTGCCAGCAGCTTAGTTAGTGGGGGCTTGGCTAATTCACCCCTCCACTTT
TRBD1	NA	TRBV11-2	TRBJ2-7	CASSQAGQGFEQYF	TGTGCCAGCAGCCAGGCGGGACAGGGATTCGAGCAGTACTTC
TRBD1	NA	TRBV4-2	TRBJ2-7	CASSSQGGEQYF	TGTGCCAGCAGCTCACAGGGGGGCGAGCAGTACTTC
NA	NA	TRBV18	TRBJ1-3	CASSPFSGLQTSRSTIYF	TGTGCCAGCTCACCATTTTCTGGACTCCAGACCTCTCGAAGCACCATATATTTT
TRBD1	NA	TRBV7-9	TRBJ2-7	CASSLEQGARYEQYF	TGTGCCAGCAGCTTAGAGCAGGGGGCTAGGTACGAGCAGTACTTC
NA	NA	TRBV6-5	TRBJ2-1	CASSYGAEYNEQFF	TGTGCCAGCAGTTACGGGGCCGAGTACAATGAGCAGTTCTTC
TRBD2	few	TRBV6-1	TRBJ2-7	CASSDYGGVPGLAFEQYF	TGTGCCAGCAGTGATTACGGCGGAGTACCGGGACTAGCGTTCGAGCAGTACTTC
TRBD1	NA	TRBV5-6	TRBJ2-7	CASSLGDSRSYF	TGTGCCAGCAGCTTGGGGGACAGCCGGTCCTACTTC
NA	NA	TRBV5-1	TRBJ2-7	CARNSPGPGVSYEQYF	TGCGCCAGAAACAGCCCGGGACCGGGAGTCTCCTACGAGCAGTACTTC
TRBD2	NA	TRBV29-1	TRBJ2-7	CSVTRTSGFEQYF	TGCAGCGTGACGCGGACTAGCGGCTTCGAGCAGTACTTC
NA	NA	TRBV28	TRBJ2-7	CASSFPQGQYF	TGTGCCAGCAGTTTCCCCCAGGGGCAGTACTTC
TRBD2	NA	TRBV7-9	TRBJ2-1	CASSRTGGSYNEQFF	TGTGCCAGCAGTCGAACGGGGGGTTCCTACAATGAGCAGTTCTTC
NA	NA	TRBV6-5	TRBJ2-5	CASSYSTAQAVQTQYF	TGTGCCAGCAGTTACTCGACAGCCCAGGCGGTCCAGACCCAGTACTTC
TRBD2	NA	TRBV28	TRBJ2-1	CASSFPGGTKYNEQFF	TGTGCCAGCAGTTTTCCGGGGGGAACGAAGTACAATGAGCAGTTCTTC
TRBD2	once	TRBV2	TRBJ2-7	CASRGPPRASGNSYEQYF	TGTGCCAGCCGGGGGCCACCGCGCGCTAGCGGGAACTCCTACGAGCAGTACTTC
NA	NA	TRBV4-3	TRBJ2-1	CASSQDGYNEQFF	TGCGCCAGCAGCCAAGACGGTTACAATGAGCAGTTCTTC
TRBD1	NA	TRBV5-1	TRBJ2-3	CASSLLGTGAADTQYF	TGCGCCAGCAGCTTGTTAGGGACAGGGGCAGCGGATACGCAGTATTTT
TRBD1	NA	TRBV5-8	TRBJ1-2	CASSLRLWTGGFKGYTF	TGTGCCAGCAGCTTGAGATTGTGGACAGGGGGCTTTAAGGGCTACACCTTC
TRBD2	few	TRBV2	TRBJ2-1	CAVGAGLAVYNEQFF	TGTGCCGTAGGGGCCGGGCTAGCGGTCTACAATGAGCAGTTCTTC
NA	NA	TRBV5-1	TRBJ1-4	CASSLVGSDEKLFF	TGCGCCAGCAGCTTGGTTGGCAGTGATGAAAAACTGTTTTTT
NA	NA	TRBV7-9	TRBJ1-2	CASSFEASYGYTF	TGTGCCAGCAGCTTCGAGGCTTCCTATGGCTACACCTTC
NA	NA	TRBV5-4	TRBJ2-5	CASSFLMEETQYF	TGTGCCAGCAGCTTCCTCATGGAGGAGACCCAGTACTTC
NA	few	TRBV5-6	TRBJ2-7	CASSQGFYEQYF	TGTGCCAGCAGCCAGGGGTTCTACGAGCAGTACTTC
TRBD2	NA	TRBV9	TRBJ2-5	CASSVGGVDETQYF	TGTGCCAGCAGCGTGGGAGGGGTGGACGAGACCCAGTACTTC
TRBD1	once	TRBV10-1	TRBJ2-5	CASSTGTAQETQYF	TGCGCCAGCAGCACCGGGACAGCCCAAGAGACCCAGTACTTC